Described below is a single TCR beta chain sequence and its context. Method: immunoSEQ multiplex PCR; TCRdb's copy keeps in-frame clones and lacks some. In the table there are around 230,000 clones, roughly 79% of which are singletons. Between the trimmed V and J ends, which lost 4 bases and 5 bases, there was a span of 30 bases. The CDR3 is 19 residues long. Per the germline V gene, CDR1 is SGDLS and CDR2 is YYNGEE. This specimen belongs to a study of blood T cell repertoires in COVID-19. The clonotype was recovered from a man aged 35 to 55 who had recovered from COVID-19. The sequencing sample was made of PBMCs or T cells enriched from blood (not recorded which). The chain has TRBV9 and TRBJ2-5, with a weak D call TRBD2 (6 bases). The CDR3: CASSPSRASVTLRGETQYF. The CDR3 DNA sequence: TGTGCCAGCAGCCCAAGTAGGGCTAGCGTGACCCTCCGGGGGGAGACCCAGTACTTC.